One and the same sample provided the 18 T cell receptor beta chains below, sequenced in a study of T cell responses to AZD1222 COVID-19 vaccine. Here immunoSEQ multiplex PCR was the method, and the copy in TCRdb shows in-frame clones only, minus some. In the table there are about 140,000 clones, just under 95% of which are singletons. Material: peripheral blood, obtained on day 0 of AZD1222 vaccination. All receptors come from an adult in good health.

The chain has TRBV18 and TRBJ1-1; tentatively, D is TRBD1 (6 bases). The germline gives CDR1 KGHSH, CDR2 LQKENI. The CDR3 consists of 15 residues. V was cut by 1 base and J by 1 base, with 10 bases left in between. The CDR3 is CASSPQGVGNTEAFF. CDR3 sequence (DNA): TGTGCCAGCTCACCACAGGGGGTGGGGAACACTGAAGCTTTCTTT.

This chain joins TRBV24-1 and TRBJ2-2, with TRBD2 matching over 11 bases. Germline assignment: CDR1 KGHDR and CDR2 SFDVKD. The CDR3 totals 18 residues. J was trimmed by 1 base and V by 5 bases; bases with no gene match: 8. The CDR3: CATSAPGGLAGNTGELFF. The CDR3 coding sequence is TGTGCCACCAGTGCCCCGGGCGGACTAGCGGGGAACACCGGGGAGCTGTTTTTT.

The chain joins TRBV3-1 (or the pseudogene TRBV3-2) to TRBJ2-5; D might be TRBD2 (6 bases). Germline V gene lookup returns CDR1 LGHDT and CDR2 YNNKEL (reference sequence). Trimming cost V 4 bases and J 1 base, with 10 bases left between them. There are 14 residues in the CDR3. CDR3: CASSPRDSQETQYF. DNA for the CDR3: TGTGCCAGCAGCCCCCGGGACTCCCAAGAGACCCAGTACTTC.

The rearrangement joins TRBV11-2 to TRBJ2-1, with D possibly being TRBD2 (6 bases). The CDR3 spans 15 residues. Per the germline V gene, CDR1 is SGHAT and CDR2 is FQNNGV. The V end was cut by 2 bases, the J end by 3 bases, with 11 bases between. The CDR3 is CASSLRSGLYNEQFF. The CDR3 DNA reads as TGTGCCAGCAGCTTACGGAGCGGGCTCTACAATGAGCAGTTCTTC.

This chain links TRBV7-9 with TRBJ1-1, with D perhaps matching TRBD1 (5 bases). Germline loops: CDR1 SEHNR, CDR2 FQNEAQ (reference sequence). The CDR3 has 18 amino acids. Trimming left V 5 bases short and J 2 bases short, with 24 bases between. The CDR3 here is CASSHPVIGEGYNTEAFF. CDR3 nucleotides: TGTGCCAGCAGCCATCCTGTTATAGGGGAGGGCTATAACACTGAAGCTTTCTTT.

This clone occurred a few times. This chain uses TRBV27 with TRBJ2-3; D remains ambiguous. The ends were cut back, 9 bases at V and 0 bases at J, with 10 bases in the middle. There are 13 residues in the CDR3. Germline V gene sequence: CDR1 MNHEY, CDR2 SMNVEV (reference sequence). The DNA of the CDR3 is TGTGCCAGTCGATTTGGTAGCACAGATACGCAGTATTTT. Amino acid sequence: CASRFGSTDTQYF.

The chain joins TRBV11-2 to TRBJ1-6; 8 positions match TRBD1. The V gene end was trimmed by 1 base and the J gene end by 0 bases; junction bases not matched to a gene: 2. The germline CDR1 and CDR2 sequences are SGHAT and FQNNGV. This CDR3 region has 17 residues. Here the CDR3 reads CASSLGQGSSYNSPLHF. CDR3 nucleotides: TGTGCCAGCAGCTTAGGACAGGGGAGCTCCTATAATTCACCCCTCCACTTT.

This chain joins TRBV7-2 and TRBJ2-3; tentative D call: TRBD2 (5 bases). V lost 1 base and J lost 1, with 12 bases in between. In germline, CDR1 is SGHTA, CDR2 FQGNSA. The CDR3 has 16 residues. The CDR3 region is CASSLGHSARTDTQYF. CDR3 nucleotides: TGTGCCAGCAGCTTAGGGCATAGCGCCCGCACAGATACGCAGTATTTT.

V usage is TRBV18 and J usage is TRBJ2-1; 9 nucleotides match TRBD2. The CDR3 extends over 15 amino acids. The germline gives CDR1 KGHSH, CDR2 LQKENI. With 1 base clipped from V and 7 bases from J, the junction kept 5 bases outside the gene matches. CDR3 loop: CASSPLPSGINEQFF. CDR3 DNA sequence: TGTGCCAGCTCACCACTGCCTAGCGGGATAAATGAGCAGTTCTTC.

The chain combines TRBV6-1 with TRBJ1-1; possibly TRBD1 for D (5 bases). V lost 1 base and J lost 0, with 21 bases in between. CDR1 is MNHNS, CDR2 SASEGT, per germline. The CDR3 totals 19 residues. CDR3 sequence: CASSEDGSGEVFVNTEAFF. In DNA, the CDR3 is TGTGCCAGCAGTGAAGATGGATCGGGGGAGGTTTTTGTGAACACTGAAGCTTTCTTT.

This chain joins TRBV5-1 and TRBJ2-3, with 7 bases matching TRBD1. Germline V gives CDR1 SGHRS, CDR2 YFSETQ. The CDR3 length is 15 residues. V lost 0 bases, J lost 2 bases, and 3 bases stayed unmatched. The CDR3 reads CASSLVDRDTDTQYF. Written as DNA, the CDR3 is TGCGCCAGCAGCTTGGTAGACAGGGACACAGATACGCAGTATTTT.

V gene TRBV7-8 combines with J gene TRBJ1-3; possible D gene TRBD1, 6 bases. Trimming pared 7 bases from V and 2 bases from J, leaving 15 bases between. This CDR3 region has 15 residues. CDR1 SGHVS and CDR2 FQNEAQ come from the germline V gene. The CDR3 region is CASTLRRDTGNTIYF. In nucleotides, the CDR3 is TGTGCCAGCACCCTCAGACGGGACACTGGAAACACCATATATTTT.

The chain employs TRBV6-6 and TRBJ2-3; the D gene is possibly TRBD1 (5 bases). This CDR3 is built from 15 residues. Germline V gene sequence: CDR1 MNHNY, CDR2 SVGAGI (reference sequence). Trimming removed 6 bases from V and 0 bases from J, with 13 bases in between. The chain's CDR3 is CASSTTGQSTDTQYF. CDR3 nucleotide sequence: TGTGCCAGCAGCACCACAGGCCAAAGCACAGATACGCAGTATTTT.

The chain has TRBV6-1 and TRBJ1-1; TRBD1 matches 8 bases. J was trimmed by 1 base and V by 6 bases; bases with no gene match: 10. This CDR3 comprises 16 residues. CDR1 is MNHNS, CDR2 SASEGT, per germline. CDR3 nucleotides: TGTGCCAGCAGCGAACAGGGGGACCTAGGGAACACTGAAGCTTTCTTT. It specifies CASSEQGDLGNTEAFF.

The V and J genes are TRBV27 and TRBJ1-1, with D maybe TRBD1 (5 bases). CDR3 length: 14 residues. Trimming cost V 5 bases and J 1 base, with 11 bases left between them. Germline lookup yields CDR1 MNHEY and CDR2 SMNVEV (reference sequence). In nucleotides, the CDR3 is TGTGCCAGCAGTGTTGGGACTTCGAACACTGAAGCTTTCTTT. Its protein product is CASSVGTSNTEAFF.

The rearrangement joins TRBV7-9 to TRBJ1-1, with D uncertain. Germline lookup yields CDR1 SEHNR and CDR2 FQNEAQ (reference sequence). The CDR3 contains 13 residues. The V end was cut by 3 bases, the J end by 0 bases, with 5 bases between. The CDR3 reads CASSFKVNTEAFF. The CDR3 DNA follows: TGTGCCAGCAGCTTTAAAGTGAACACTGAAGCTTTCTTT.

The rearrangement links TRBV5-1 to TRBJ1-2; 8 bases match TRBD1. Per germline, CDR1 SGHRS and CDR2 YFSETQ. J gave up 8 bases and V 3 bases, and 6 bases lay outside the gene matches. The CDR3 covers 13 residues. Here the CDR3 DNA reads TGCGCCAGCAGCTCTCGACAGGGGCAAGGCTACACCTTC. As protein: CASSSRQGQGYTF.

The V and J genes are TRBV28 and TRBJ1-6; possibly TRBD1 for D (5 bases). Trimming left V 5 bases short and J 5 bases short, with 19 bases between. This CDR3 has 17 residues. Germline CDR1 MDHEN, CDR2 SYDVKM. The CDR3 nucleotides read TGTGCCAGCAGTGGAGTACGGGGGTGGGTACATAATTCACCCCTCCACTTT. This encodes CASSGVRGWVHNSPLHF.